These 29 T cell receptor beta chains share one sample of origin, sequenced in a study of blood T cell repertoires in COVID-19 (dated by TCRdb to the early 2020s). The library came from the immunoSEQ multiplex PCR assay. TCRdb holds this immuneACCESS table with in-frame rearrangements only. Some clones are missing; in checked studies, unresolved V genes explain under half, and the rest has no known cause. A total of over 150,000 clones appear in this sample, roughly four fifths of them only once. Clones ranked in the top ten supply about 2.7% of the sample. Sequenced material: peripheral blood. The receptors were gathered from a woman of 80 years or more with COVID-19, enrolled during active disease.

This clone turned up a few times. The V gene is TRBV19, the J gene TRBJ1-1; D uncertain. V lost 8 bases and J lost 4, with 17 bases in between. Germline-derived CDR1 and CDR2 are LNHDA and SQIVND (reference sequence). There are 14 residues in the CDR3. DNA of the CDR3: TGTGCCAGTTGCCTCGAGGGAGGGCTCACTGAAGCTTTCTTT. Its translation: CASCLEGGLTEAFF.

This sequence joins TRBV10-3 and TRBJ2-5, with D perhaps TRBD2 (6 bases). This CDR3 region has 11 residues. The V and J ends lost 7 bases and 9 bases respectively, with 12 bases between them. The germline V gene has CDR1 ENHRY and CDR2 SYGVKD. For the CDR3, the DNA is TGTGCCATCAAGGCCTCGGGGGCCCAGTACTTC. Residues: CAIKASGAQYF.

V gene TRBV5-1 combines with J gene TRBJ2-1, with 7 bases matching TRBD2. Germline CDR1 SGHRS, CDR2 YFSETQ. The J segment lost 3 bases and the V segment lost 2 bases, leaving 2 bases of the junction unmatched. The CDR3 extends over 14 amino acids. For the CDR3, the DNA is TGCGCCAGCAGCTTTGGCGGGAGCTACAATGAGCAGTTCTTC. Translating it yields CASSFGGSYNEQFF.

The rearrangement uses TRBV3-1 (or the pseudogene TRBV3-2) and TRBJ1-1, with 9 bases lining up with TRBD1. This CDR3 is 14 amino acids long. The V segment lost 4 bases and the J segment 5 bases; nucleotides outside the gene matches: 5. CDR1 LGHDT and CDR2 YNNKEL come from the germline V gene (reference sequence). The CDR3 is CASSRNDRGTEAFF. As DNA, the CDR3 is TGTGCCAGCAGCCGGAACGACAGGGGGACTGAAGCTTTCTTT.

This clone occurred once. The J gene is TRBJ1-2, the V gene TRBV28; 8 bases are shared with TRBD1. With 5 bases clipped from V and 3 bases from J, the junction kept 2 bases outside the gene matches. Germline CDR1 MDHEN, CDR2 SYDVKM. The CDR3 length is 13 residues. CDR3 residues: CASSPGQDYGYTF. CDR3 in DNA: TGTGCCAGCAGTCCGGGACAGGACTATGGCTACACCTTC.

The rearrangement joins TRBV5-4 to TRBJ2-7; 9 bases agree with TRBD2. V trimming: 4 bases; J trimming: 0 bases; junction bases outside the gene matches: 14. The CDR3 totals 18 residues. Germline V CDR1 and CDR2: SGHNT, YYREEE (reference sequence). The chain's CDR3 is CASSPSMREGGDSYEQYF. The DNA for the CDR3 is TGTGCCAGCAGCCCTAGTATGCGGGAGGGGGGGGACTCCTACGAGCAGTACTTC. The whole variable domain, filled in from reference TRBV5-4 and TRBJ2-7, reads ETGVTQSPTHLIKTRGQQVTLRCSSQSGHNTVSWYQQALGQGPQFIFQYYREEENGRGNFPPRFSGLQFPNYSSELNVNALELDDSALYLCASSPSMREGGDSYEQYFGPGTRLTVT.

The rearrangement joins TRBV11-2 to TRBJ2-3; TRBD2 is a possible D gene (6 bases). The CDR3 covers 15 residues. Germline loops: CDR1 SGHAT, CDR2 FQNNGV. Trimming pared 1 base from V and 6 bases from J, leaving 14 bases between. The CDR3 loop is CASSLGDFPLDTQYF. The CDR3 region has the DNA TGTGCCAGCAGCTTAGGGGACTTTCCCCTCGATACGCAGTATTTT.

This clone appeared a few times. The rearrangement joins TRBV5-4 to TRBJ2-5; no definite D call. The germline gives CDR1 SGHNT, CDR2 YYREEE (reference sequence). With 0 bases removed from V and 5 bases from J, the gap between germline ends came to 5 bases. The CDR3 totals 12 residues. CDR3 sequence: CASSLGSETQYF. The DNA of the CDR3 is TGTGCCAGCAGCTTGGGTAGCGAGACCCAGTACTTC. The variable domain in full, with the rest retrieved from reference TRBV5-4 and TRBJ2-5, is ETGVTQSPTHLIKTRGQQVTLRCSSQSGHNTVSWYQQALGQGPQFIFQYYREEENGRGNFPPRFSGLQFPNYSSELNVNALELDDSALYLCASSLGSETQYFGPGTRLLVL.

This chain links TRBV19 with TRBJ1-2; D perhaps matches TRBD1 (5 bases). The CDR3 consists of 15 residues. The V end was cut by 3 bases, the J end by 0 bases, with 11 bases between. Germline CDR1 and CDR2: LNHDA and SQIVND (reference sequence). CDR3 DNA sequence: TGTGCCAGTAGTATCGGCAGGGAACCTAACTATGGCTACACCTTC. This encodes CASSIGREPNYGYTF.

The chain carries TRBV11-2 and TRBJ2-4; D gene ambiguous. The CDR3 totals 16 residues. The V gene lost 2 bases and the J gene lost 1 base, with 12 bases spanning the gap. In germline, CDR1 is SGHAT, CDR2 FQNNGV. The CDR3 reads CASSLLGRAAKNIQYF. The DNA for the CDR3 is TGTGCCAGCAGCTTACTTGGTCGAGCGGCCAAAAACATTCAGTACTTC.

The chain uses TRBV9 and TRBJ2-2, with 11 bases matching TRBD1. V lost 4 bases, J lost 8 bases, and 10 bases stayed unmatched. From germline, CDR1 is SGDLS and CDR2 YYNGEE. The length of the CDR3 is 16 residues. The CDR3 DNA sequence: TGTGCCAGCAGCTCCTGGGGGACAGGGGGGAAGGGGGAGCTGTTTTTT. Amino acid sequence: CASSSWGTGGKGELFF.

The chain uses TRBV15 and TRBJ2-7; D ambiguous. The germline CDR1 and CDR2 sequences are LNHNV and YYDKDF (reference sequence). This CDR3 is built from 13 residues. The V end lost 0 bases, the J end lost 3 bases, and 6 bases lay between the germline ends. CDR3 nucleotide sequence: TGTGCCACCAGCAGAGATCCCAACTACGAGCAGTACTTC. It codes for CATSRDPNYEQYF.

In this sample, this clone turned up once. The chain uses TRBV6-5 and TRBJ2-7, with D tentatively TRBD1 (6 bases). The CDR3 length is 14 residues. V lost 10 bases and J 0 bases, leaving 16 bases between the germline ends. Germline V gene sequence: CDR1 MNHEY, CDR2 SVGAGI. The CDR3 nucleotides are TGTGCCACCCACCGGACAGATAGCTCCTACGAGCAGTACTTC. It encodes CATHRTDSSYEQYF.

The CDR3 bases are TGCGCCAGCACGAGAGAGAGCGGGACGAACACTGAAGCTTTCTTT. Encoded protein: CASTRESGTNTEAFF. This chain joins TRBV4-1 and TRBJ1-1, with D perhaps TRBD1 (5 bases). CDR3 size: 15 residues. Deletions cut 7 bases from V and 1 base from J, with 16 bases between. Germline CDR1 is MGHRA and CDR2 is YSYEKL.

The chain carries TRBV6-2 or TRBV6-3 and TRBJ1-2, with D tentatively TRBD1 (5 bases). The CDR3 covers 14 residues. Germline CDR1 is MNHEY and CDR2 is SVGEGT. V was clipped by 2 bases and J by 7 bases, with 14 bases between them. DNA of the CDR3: TGTGCCAGCAGTTACCGTGGGGCAGGGATTGGCTACACCTTC. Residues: CASSYRGAGIGYTF.

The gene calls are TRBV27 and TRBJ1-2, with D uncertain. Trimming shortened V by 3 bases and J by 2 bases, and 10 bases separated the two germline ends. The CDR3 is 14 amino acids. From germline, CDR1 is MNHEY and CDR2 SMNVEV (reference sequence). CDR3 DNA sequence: TGTGCCAGCAGTTTCGGCGACTCGAACTATGGCTACACCTTC. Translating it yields CASSFGDSNYGYTF.

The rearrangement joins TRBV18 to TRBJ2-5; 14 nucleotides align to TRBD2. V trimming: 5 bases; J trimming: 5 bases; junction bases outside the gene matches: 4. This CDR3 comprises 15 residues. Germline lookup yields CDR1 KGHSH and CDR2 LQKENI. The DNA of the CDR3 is TGTGCCAGCTCAACGACTAGCGGGAGGGGTGAGACCCAGTACTTC. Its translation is CASSTTSGRGETQYF.

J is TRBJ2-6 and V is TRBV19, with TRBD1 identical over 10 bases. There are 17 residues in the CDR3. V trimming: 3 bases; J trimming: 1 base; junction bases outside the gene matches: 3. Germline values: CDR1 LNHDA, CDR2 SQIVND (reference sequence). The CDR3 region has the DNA TGTGCCAGTAGTATGGGGACAGGGGTTTCTGGGGCCAACGTCCTGACTTTC. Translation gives CASSMGTGVSGANVLTF.

CDR3 protein: CAWTRQVQETQYF. As DNA, the CDR3 is TGTGCCTGGACCAGACAGGTACAAGAGACCCAGTACTTC. The J gene is TRBJ2-5, the V gene TRBV30; D perhaps matches TRBD1 (6 bases). This CDR3 spans 13 amino acids. Trimming left V 4 bases short and J 2 bases short, with 11 bases between. Germline V CDR1 and CDR2: GTSNPN, SVGIG (reference sequence).

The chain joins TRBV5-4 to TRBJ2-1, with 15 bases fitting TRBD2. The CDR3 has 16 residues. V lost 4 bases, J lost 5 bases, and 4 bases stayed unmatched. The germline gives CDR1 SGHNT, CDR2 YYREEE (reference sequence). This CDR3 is CASSLGTSGGNNEQFF. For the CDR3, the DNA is TGTGCCAGCAGCCTGGGGACTAGCGGGGGGAACAATGAGCAGTTCTTC.

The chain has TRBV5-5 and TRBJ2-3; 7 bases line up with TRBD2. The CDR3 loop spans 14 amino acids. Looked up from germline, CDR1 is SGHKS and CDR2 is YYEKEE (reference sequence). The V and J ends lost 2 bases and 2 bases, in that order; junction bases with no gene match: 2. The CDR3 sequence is CASSLRDYTDTQYF. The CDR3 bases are TGTGCCAGCAGCTTACGGGACTACACAGATACGCAGTATTTT.

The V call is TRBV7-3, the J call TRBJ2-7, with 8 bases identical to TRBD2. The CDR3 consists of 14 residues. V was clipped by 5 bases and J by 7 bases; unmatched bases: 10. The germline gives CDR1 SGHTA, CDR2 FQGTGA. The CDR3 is CASSPSGGVREQYF. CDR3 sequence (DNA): TGTGCCAGCAGCCCAAGCGGGGGAGTACGTGAGCAGTACTTC.

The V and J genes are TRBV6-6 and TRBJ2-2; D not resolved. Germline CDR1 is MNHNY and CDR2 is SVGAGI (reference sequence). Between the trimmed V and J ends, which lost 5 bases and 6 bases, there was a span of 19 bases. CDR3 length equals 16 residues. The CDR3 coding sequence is TGTGCCAGCAGTCGGTCTGGGCCCTCCGGCCCCGGGGAGCTGTTTTTT. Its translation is CASSRSGPSGPGELFF.

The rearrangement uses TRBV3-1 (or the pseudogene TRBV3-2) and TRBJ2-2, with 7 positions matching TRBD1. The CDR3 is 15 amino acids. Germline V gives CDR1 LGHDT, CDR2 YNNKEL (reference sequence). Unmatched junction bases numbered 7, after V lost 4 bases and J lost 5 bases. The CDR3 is CASSPRQGRTGELFF. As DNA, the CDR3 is TGTGCCAGCAGCCCGAGACAGGGTCGGACCGGGGAGCTGTTTTTT.

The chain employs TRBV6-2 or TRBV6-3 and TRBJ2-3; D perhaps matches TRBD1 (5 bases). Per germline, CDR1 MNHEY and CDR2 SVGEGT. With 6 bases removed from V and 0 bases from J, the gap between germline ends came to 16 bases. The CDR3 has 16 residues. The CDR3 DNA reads TGTGCCAGCAGCTCTCCTACAGGAAGGAGCACAGATACGCAGTATTTT. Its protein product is CASSSPTGRSTDTQYF.

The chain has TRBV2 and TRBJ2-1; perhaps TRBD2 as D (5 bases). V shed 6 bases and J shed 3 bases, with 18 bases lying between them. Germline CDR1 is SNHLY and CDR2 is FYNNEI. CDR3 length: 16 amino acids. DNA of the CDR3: TGTGCCAGCAGGAATCGTACTAGTCCCGTCTACAATGAGCAGTTCTTC. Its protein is CASRNRTSPVYNEQFF.

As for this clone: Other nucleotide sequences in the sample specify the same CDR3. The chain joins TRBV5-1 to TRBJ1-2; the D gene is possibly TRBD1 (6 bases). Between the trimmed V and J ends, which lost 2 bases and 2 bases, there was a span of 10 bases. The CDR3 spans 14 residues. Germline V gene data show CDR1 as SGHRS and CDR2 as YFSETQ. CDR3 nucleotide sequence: TGCGCCAGCAGCTTAACTGGGGGCAACTATGGCTACACCTTC. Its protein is CASSLTGGNYGYTF.

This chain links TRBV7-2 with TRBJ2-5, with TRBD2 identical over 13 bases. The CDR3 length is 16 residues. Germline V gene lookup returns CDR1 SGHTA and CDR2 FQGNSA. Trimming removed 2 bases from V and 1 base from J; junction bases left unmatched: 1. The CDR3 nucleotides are TGTGCCAGCAGCTTAACTAGCGGGGGGGCCCAAGAGACCCAGTACTTC. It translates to CASSLTSGGAQETQYF.

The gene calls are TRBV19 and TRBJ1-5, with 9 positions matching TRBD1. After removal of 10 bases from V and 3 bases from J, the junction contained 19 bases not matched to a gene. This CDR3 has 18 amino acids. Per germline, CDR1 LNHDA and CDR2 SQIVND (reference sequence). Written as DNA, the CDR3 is TGTGCCACCCTATCGCCCCTGGGACAGGGAGAGAACAATCAGCCCCAGCATTTT. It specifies CATLSPLGQGENNQPQHF.